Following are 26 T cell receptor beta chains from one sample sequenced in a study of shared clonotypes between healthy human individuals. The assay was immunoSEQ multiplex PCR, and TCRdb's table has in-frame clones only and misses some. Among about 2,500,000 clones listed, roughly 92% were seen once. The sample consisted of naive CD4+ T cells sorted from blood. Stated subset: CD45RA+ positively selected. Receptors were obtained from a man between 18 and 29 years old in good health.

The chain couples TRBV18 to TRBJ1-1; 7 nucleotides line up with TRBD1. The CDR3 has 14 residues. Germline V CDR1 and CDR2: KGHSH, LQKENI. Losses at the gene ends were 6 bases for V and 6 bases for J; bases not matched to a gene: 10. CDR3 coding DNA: TGTGCCAGCTCGCCCAACAGGGGAGATGCTGAAGCTTTCTTT. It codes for CASSPNRGDAEAFF.

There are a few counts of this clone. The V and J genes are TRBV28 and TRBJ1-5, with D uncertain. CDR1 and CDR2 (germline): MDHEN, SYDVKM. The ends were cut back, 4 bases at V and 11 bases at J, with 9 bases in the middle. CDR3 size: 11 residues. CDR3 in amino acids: CASSSPLTQHF. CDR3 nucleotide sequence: TGTGCCAGCAGTTCCCCTCTGACCCAGCATTTT.

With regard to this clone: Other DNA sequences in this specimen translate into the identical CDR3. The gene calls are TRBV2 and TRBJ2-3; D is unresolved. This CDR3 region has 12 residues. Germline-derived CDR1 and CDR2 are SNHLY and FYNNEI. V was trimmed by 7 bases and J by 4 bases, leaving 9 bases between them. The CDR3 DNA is TGTGCCAGCACCCTAGGTGCAGATACGCAGTATTTT. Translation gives CASTLGADTQYF.

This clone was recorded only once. Written as DNA, the CDR3 is TGCGCCAGCAGCTTGTTGGCGGGAGGACGGCAAGAGACCCAGTACTTC. It translates to CASSLLAGGRQETQYF. The J gene is TRBJ2-5, the V gene TRBV5-1; 8 bases fit TRBD2. The CDR3 loop spans 16 amino acids. Germline assignment: CDR1 SGHRS and CDR2 YFSETQ. The V segment lost 1 base and the J segment 2 bases; nucleotides outside the gene matches: 7.

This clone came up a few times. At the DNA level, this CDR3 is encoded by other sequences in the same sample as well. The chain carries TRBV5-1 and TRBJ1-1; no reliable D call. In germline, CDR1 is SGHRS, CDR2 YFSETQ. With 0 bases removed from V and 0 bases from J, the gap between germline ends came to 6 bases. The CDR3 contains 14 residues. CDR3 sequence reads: CASSLGPLNTEAFF. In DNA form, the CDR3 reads TGCGCCAGCAGCTTGGGTCCGTTGAACACTGAAGCTTTCTTT.

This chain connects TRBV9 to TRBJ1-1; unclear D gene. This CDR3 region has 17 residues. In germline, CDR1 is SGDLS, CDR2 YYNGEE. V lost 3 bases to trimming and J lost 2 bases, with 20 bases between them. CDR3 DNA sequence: TGTGCCAGCAGCGATTCCCCTCCGGCGACGATAAACACTGAAGCTTTCTTT. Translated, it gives CASSDSPPATINTEAFF.

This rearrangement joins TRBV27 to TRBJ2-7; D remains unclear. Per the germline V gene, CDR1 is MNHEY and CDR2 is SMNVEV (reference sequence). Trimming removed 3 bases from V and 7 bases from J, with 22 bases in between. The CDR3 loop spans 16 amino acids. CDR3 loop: CASSFHSAGIGVEQYF. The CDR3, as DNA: TGTGCCAGCAGTTTTCATTCGGCAGGCATAGGTGTGGAGCAGTACTTC.

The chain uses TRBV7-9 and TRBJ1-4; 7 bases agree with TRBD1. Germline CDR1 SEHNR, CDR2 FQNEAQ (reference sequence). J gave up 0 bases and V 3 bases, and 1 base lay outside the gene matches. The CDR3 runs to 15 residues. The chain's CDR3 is CASSFQGATNEKLFF. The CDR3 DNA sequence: TGTGCCAGCAGCTTCCAGGGGGCAACTAATGAAAAACTGTTTTTT.

Written as DNA, the CDR3 is TGTGCCAGCAGCCAAACAGGGTCTCCTCAGACCCAGTACTTC. It specifies CASSQTGSPQTQYF. This sequence joins TRBV14 and TRBJ2-5, with D tentatively TRBD1 (6 bases). The CDR3 spans 14 residues. Trimming removed 2 bases from V and 6 bases from J, with 13 bases in between. Germline lookup yields CDR1 SGHDN and CDR2 FVKESK.

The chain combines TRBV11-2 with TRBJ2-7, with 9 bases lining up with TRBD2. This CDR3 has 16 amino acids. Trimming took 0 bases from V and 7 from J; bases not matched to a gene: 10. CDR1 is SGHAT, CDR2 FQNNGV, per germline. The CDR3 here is CASSLDAISGSREQYF. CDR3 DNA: TGTGCCAGCAGCTTAGATGCGATTAGCGGGAGTAGGGAGCAGTACTTC.

For the CDR3, the DNA is TGTGCCAGCAGCTTAGTATCGACTAGGGTCCTCAGGAGCTCCTACAATGAGCAGTTCTTC. This codes for CASSLVSTRVLRSSYNEQFF. The rearrangement joins TRBV7-8 to TRBJ2-1; D perhaps matches TRBD2 (6 bases). CDR3 length: 20 residues. The V gene's germline CDR1 is SGHVS and CDR2 FQNEAQ. V lost 1 base and J lost 0, with 22 bases in between.

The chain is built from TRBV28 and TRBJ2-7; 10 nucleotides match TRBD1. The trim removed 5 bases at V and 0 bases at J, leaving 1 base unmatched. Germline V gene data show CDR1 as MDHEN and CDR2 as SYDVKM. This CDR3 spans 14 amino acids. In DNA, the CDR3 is TGTGCCAGCAGTAGACAGGGGGCCTCCTACGAGCAGTACTTC. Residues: CASSRQGASYEQYF.

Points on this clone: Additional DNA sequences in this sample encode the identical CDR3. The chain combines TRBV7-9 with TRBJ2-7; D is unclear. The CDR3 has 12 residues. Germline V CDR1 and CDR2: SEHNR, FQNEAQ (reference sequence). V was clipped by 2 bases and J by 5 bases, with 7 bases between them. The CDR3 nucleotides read TGTGCCAGCAGCTTATCGATCGACGAGCAGTACTTC. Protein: CASSLSIDEQYF.

CDR3 sequence reads: CASSLNPNEQFF. Written as DNA, the CDR3 is TGTGCCAGCAGCTTAAATCCGAATGAGCAGTTCTTC. The V call is TRBV11-2, the J call TRBJ2-1; the D is unclear. Between the trimmed V and J ends, which lost 2 bases and 7 bases, there was a span of 6 bases. This CDR3 contains 12 residues. Germline CDR1 is SGHAT and CDR2 is FQNNGV.

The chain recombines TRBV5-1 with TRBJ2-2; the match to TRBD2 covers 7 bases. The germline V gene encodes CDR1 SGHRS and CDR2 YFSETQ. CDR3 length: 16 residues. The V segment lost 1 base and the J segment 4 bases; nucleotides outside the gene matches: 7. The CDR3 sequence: CASSLTVGGSTGELFF. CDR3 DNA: TGCGCCAGCAGCTTGACGGTGGGAGGGTCCACCGGGGAGCTGTTTTTT.

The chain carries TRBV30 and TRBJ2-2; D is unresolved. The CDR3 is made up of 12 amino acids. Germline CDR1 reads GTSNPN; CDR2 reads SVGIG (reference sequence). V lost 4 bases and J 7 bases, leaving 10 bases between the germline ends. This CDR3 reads CAWTRTGGELFF. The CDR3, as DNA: TGTGCCTGGACTAGAACGGGCGGGGAGCTGTTTTTT.

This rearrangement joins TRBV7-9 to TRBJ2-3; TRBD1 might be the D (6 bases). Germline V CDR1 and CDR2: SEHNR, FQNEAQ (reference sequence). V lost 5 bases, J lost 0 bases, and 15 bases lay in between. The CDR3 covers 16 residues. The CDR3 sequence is CASSPQGRASTDTQYF. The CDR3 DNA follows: TGTGCCAGCAGCCCACAGGGTAGAGCTAGCACAGATACGCAGTATTTT.

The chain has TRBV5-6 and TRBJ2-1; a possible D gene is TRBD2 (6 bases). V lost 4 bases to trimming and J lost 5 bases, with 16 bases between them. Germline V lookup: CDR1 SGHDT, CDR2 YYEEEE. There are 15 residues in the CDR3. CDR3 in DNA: TGTGCCAGCAGCCCGGTAGGAGGGTTCGACAATGAGCAGTTCTTC. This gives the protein CASSPVGGFDNEQFF.

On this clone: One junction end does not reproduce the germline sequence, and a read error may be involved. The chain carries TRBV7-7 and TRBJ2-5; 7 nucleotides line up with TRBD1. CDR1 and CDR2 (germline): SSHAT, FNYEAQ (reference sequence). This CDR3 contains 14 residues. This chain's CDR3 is CASSLSQDRSSQYF. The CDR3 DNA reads TGTGCTAGCAGCTTATCCCAGGACAGGTCGTCCCAGTACTTC.

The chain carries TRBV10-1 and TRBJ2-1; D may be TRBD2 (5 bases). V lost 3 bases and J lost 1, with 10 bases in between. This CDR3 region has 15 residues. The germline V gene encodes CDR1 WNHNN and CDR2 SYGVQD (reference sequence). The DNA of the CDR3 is TGCGCCAGCAGTGAACGAGGGTTTTCCTACAATGAGCAGTTCTTC. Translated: CASSERGFSYNEQFF.

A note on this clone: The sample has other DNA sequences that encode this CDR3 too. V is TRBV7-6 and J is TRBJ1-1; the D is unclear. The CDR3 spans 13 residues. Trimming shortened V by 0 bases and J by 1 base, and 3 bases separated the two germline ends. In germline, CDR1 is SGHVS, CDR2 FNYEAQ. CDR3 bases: TGTGCCAGCAGCTTAGCTGAGAACACTGAAGCTTTCTTT. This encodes CASSLAENTEAFF.

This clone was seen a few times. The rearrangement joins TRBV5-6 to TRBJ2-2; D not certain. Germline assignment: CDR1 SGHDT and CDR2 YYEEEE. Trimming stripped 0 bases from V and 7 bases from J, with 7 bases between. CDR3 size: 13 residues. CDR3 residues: CASSLERVGELFF. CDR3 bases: TGTGCCAGCAGCTTGGAACGGGTCGGGGAGCTGTTTTTT.

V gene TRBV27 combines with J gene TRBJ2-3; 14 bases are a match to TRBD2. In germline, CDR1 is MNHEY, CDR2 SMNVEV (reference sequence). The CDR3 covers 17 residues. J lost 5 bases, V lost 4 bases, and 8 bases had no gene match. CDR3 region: CASSSLTSGREEDTQYF. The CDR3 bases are TGTGCCAGCAGTTCGCTGACTAGCGGGAGGGAGGAAGATACGCAGTATTTT.

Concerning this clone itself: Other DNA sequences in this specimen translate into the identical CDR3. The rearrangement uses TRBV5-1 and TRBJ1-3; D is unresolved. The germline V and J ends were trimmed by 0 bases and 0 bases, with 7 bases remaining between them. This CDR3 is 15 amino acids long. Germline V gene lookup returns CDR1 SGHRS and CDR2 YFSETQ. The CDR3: CASSLEGNSGNTIYF. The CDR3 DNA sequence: TGCGCCAGCAGCTTGGAAGGTAACTCTGGAAACACCATATATTTT.

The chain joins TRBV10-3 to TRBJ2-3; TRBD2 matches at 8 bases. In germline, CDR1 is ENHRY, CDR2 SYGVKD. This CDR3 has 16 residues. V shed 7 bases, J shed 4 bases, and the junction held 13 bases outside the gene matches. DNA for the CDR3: TGTGCCATCACCCATGCCCGGGGGGGGGTTCCAGATACGCAGTATTTT. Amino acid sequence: CAITHARGGVPDTQYF.

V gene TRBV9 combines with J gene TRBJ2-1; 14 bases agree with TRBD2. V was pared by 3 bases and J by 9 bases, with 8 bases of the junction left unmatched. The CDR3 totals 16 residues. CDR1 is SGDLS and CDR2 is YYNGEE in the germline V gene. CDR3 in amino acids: CASSAGTSGSVSEQFF. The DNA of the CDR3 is TGTGCCAGCAGCGCGGGGACTAGCGGGAGCGTAAGTGAGCAGTTCTTC.